This is a list of T cell receptor beta chains from one sample in a study of regulatory and conventional T cells in RAG deficiency. Measured with immunoSEQ multiplex PCR; TCRdb has only the in-frame clones, and not every one. The data show around 29,000 clones, roughly 96% seen once. These data were also reused for a study on regulatory T cells.

Sequenced input: CD25- CD4+ T cells sorted from blood. The source of these receptors is a human donor in good health. CDR3s include the opening cysteine and the closing phenylalanine or tryptophan. A D gene is named only where the DNA matches it firmly. Size is stated for part of the rows, as once, few or many counts, or as a class when the clone is expanded.

V gene: TRBV5-6
J gene: TRBJ1-2
clone size: .
D gene: .
CDR3 protein: CASSLNRANYGYTF
CDR3 DNA: TGTGCCAGCAGCTTGAACAGGGCTAACTATGGCTACACCTTC

V gene: TRBV10-2
J gene: TRBJ2-3
clone size: few
D gene: TRBD2
CDR3 protein: CASSLSGGAADTQYF
CDR3 DNA: TGCGCCAGCAGCCTTAGCGGGGGGGCTGCAGATACGCAGTATTTT

V gene: TRBV5-6
J gene: TRBJ2-7
clone size: .
D gene: TRBD2
CDR3 protein: CASSTRKRGRSYEQYF
CDR3 DNA: TGTGCCAGCAGCACAAGGAAGCGGGGGCGCTCCTACGAGCAGTACTTC

V gene: TRBV6-6
J gene: TRBJ2-2
clone size: .
D gene: .
CDR3 protein: CATTTGTGELFF
CDR3 DNA: TGTGCCACTACCACGGGCACCGGGGAGCTGTTTTTT

V gene: TRBV4-2
J gene: TRBJ2-1
clone size: once
D gene: .
CDR3 protein: CASSQVGGTSSYNEQFF
CDR3 DNA: TGTGCCAGCAGCCAAGTGGGCGGGACTTCCTCCTACAATGAGCAGTTCTTC

V gene: TRBV10-3
J gene: TRBJ1-1
clone size: .
D gene: .
CDR3 protein: CAINAGNTEAFF
CDR3 DNA: TGTGCCATCAACGCGGGGAACACTGAAGCTTTCTTT

V gene: TRBV4-2
J gene: TRBJ1-2
clone size: .
D gene: .
CDR3 protein: CASSQEGLVRDGYTF
CDR3 DNA: TGTGCCAGCAGCCAAGAGGGGCTAGTTCGGGATGGCTACACCTTC

V gene: TRBV11-2
J gene: TRBJ2-5
clone size: .
D gene: TRBD2
CDR3 protein: CASTLSGGLGWGSETQYF
CDR3 DNA: TGTGCCAGCACCTTAAGCGGGGGGCTAGGATGGGGATCTGAGACCCAGTACTTC

V gene: TRBV7-3
J gene: TRBJ2-3
clone size: .
D gene: .
CDR3 protein: CASSLAANTDTQYF
CDR3 DNA: TGTGCCAGCAGCTTAGCGGCTAACACAGATACGCAGTATTTT

V gene: TRBV6-6
J gene: TRBJ1-2
clone size: .
D gene: .
CDR3 protein: CASSPGQFRDYGYTF
CDR3 DNA: TGTGCCAGCAGTCCAGGACAGTTTAGGGACTATGGCTACACCTTC

V gene: TRBV19
J gene: TRBJ1-3
clone size: .
D gene: .
CDR3 protein: CASSIEGSFSGNTIYF
CDR3 DNA: TGTGCCAGTAGTATTGAGGGCAGCTTCTCTGGAAACACCATATATTTT

V gene: TRBV10-1
J gene: TRBJ2-2
clone size: .
D gene: .
CDR3 protein: CASSESTRGSLTGELFF
CDR3 DNA: TGCGCCAGCAGTGAGTCGACACGGGGGAGCCTGACCGGGGAGCTGTTTTTT

V gene: TRBV10-2
J gene: TRBJ1-2
clone size: .
D gene: TRBD1
CDR3 protein: CARLSGQRVYGYTF
CDR3 DNA: TGCGCCAGGCTATCGGGACAGAGAGTCTATGGCTACACCTTC

V gene: TRBV2
J gene: TRBJ2-7
clone size: .
D gene: .
CDR3 protein: CASLDGGEQYF
CDR3 DNA: TGTGCCAGCCTGGACGGAGGGGAGCAGTACTTC

V gene: TRBV21-1
J gene: TRBJ2-2
clone size: once
D gene: .
CDR3 protein: CASSKDKGATGELFF
CDR3 DNA: TGTGCCAGCAGCAAAGATAAGGGGGCCACCGGGGAGCTGTTTTTT

V gene: TRBV27
J gene: TRBJ2-7
clone size: .
D gene: .
CDR3 protein: CASKWRSSYEQYF
CDR3 DNA: TGTGCCAGCAAATGGCGGTCTTCCTACGAGCAGTACTTC

V gene: TRBV5-1
J gene: TRBJ2-7
clone size: once
D gene: TRBD1
CDR3 protein: CASSNTGTGSYEQYF
CDR3 DNA: TGCGCCAGCAGCAACACCGGGACAGGGTCCTACGAGCAGTACTTC

V gene: TRBV19
J gene: TRBJ1-3
clone size: .
D gene: .
CDR3 protein: CASSIVAGPGNTIYF
CDR3 DNA: TGTGCCAGTAGTATAGTGGCGGGACCGGGAAACACCATATATTTT

V gene: TRBV30
J gene: TRBJ2-2
clone size: .
D gene: .
CDR3 protein: CAWRCRNTGELFF
CDR3 DNA: TGTGCCTGGAGATGTAGGAACACCGGGGAGCTGTTTTTT

V gene: TRBV25-1
J gene: TRBJ2-7
clone size: .
D gene: TRBD1
CDR3 protein: CATRTGSSYEQYF
CDR3 DNA: TGTGCCACGCGGACAGGAAGCTCCTACGAGCAGTACTTC

V gene: TRBV7-2
J gene: TRBJ1-4
clone size: .
D gene: TRBD1
CDR3 protein: CASSQDRPRFPNEKLFF
CDR3 DNA: TGTGCCAGCAGCCAGGACAGGCCGCGCTTCCCTAATGAAAAACTGTTTTTT

V gene: TRBV6-4
J gene: TRBJ2-2
clone size: .
D gene: .
CDR3 protein: CASSPLTSWNTGELFF
CDR3 DNA: TGTGCCAGCAGTCCTTTAACTAGTTGGAACACCGGGGAGCTGTTTTTT